The rows below give T cell receptor beta chains drawn from one sample of a study of cytomegalovirus exposure and HLA in healthy donors. Sequencing was performed with immunoSEQ multiplex PCR; in TCRdb, only in-frame clones are kept and a portion is missing. The table shows approximately 200,000 clones, with approximately 82% occurring only once. The sequenced sample was PBMCs. The receptors here all came from a woman under 40 in good health and CMV-seropositive. CDR3s leave out the opening cysteine and the closing phenylalanine or tryptophan.

V gene: TRBV11-2; J gene: TRBJ2-7; CDR3 protein: ASSLGADYEQY
V gene: TRBV19; J gene: TRBJ1-2; CDR3 protein: ASSVRTGGSAAGGYT
V gene: TRBV5-1; J gene: TRBJ2-2; CDR3 protein: ASSLSSGELF
V gene: TRBV5-4; J gene: TRBJ1-4; CDR3 protein: ASSSLQGSSEKLF
V gene: TRBV5-1; J gene: TRBJ1-3; CDR3 protein: ASSLGGAHSGNTIY
V gene: TRBV5-6; J gene: TRBJ2-7; CDR3 protein: ASTGPRGISYEQY
V gene: TRBV10-3; J gene: TRBJ2-1; CDR3 protein: AIRGAGYNEQF
V gene: TRBV15; J gene: TRBJ2-3; CDR3 protein: ATSRRTSGPNTQY
V gene: TRBV9; J gene: TRBJ1-1; CDR3 protein: ASSVAGVATEAF
V gene: TRBV29-1; J gene: TRBJ1-1; CDR3 protein: SVESGGATEAF
V gene: TRBV18; J gene: TRBJ2-5; CDR3 protein: ASSPTGTAETQY
V gene: TRBV11-3; J gene: TRBJ2-3; CDR3 protein: ATIYGLAVTDTQY
V gene: TRBV7-2; J gene: TRBJ1-2; CDR3 protein: ASSLAIGNGYT
V gene: TRBV7-9; J gene: TRBJ2-2; CDR3 protein: ASSLARAAGELF
V gene: TRBV5-1; J gene: TRBJ1-2; CDR3 protein: ASTPTGVNYGYT
V gene: TRBV25-1; J gene: TRBJ2-7; CDR3 protein: ASSGRTRTYEQY
V gene: TRBV10-2; J gene: TRBJ1-2; CDR3 protein: ASTHRGPNYGYT
V gene: TRBV14; J gene: TRBJ2-1; CDR3 protein: ASSPLNQLATRSYNEQF
V gene: TRBV7-6; J gene: TRBJ2-2; CDR3 protein: ASSFRSGRAPGTGELF
V gene: TRBV29-1; J gene: TRBJ2-6; CDR3 protein: SVEGTGVSGANVLT
V gene: TRBV28; J gene: TRBJ2-5; CDR3 protein: ASTSIQTQY
V gene: TRBV9; J gene: TRBJ1-5; CDR3 protein: ASSVGFKTGDQPQH
V gene: TRBV18; J gene: TRBJ2-7; CDR3 protein: ASSPGGASYEQY
V gene: TRBV29-1; J gene: TRBJ1-1; CDR3 protein: SAHRGTEAF
V gene: TRBV18; J gene: TRBJ2-7; CDR3 protein: ASRDTLSYEQY
V gene: TRBV4-1; J gene: TRBJ2-1; CDR3 protein: ASSPDSGTGSYNEQF
V gene: TRBV12-5; J gene: TRBJ2-7; CDR3 protein: ASGLTRGVQY
V gene: TRBV5-1; J gene: TRBJ1-3; CDR3 protein: ASSLDRVSGNTIY
V gene: TRBV7-8; J gene: TRBJ1-5; CDR3 protein: ASGSVEGNQPQH
V gene: TRBV29-1; J gene: TRBJ1-4; CDR3 protein: SVGGTGAPNEKLF
V gene: TRBV5-1; J gene: TRBJ1-1; CDR3 protein: ASSLWGENTEAF
V gene: TRBV30; J gene: TRBJ1-1; CDR3 protein: AWGGEAEAF
V gene: TRBV6-5; J gene: TRBJ1-4; CDR3 protein: ASSNFRGTNEKLF
V gene: TRBV6-5; J gene: TRBJ2-7; CDR3 protein: ASSYSIGVANEQY
V gene: TRBV30; J gene: TRBJ1-2; CDR3 protein: AWSVTTVTS
V gene: TRBV27; J gene: TRBJ2-3; CDR3 protein: ASRPTGYTQY
V gene: TRBV6-5; J gene: TRBJ2-2; CDR3 protein: ASSYSILGNTGELF
V gene: TRBV6-5; J gene: TRBJ1-1; CDR3 protein: ASRNRAVNTEAF
V gene: TRBV4-1; J gene: TRBJ1-5; CDR3 protein: ASSQEQNQPQH
V gene: TRBV28; J gene: TRBJ2-6; CDR3 protein: ASTGQGISGANVLT
V gene: TRBV6-1; J gene: TRBJ1-4; CDR3 protein: ASKLSQGVEKLF
V gene: TRBV27; J gene: TRBJ2-3; CDR3 protein: ASSPDTAAVQYTTDTQY
V gene: TRBV5-1; J gene: TRBJ1-2; CDR3 protein: ANSFSDGQTDGYT
V gene: TRBV5-1; J gene: TRBJ2-7; CDR3 protein: ASSWLGREQY
V gene: TRBV30; J gene: TRBJ1-1; CDR3 protein: AWSVGGEGMNTEAF
V gene: TRBV27; J gene: TRBJ2-1; CDR3 protein: ASSLSQLSYNEQF
V gene: TRBV15; J gene: TRBJ2-7; CDR3 protein: ATSRGGTGVPEQY
V gene: TRBV18; J gene: TRBJ2-1; CDR3 protein: ASSPVGRRSSYNEQF
V gene: TRBV7-2; J gene: TRBJ1-2; CDR3 protein: ASSFTLGQDDGYT
V gene: TRBV13; J gene: TRBJ1-1; CDR3 protein: ASSASNKQGLFTEAF
V gene: TRBV9; J gene: TRBJ2-1; CDR3 protein: ASSELAGGYNEQF
V gene: TRBV5-6; J gene: TRBJ1-4; CDR3 protein: ASSLARGNLAEKLF
V gene: TRBV6-5; J gene: TRBJ2-7; CDR3 protein: ASSYGRGRGAYEQY
V gene: TRBV4-1; J gene: TRBJ2-1; CDR3 protein: ASSLPRRGSSYNEQF
V gene: TRBV19; J gene: TRBJ1-5; CDR3 protein: ASSIGGNLNAQPQH
V gene: TRBV28; J gene: TRBJ1-2; CDR3 protein: ASRGVYGYT
V gene: TRBV7-8; J gene: TRBJ1-1; CDR3 protein: ASSSTGTANTEAF
V gene: TRBV6-6; J gene: TRBJ2-7; CDR3 protein: ASRRDLMVEQY
V gene: TRBV7-7; J gene: TRBJ2-5; CDR3 protein: ASSMGLAGVGETQY